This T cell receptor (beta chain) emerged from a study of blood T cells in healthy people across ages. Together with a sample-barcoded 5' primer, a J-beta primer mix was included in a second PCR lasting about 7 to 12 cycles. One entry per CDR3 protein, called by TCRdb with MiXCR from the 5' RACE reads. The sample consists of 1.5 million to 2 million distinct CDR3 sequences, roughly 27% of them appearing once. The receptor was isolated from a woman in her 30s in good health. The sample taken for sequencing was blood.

The CDR3 region is CASSVNRGKELNTEAFF. The CDR3 region has the DNA TGTGCCAGCAGCGTAAACAGGGGAAAGGAGCTGAACACTGAAGCTTTCTTT. The J gene is TRBJ1-1, the V gene TRBV6-2 or TRBV6-3, with 7 bases matching TRBD1. Germline CDR1 MNHEY, CDR2 SVGEGT. The CDR3 loop spans 17 amino acids. V gave up 6 bases and J gave up 0 bases; unmatched junction bases: 13.